The TCR beta chain described here comes from a study of identical twins. In TCRdb, the 5' RACE reads were re-called with MiXCR into one record per CDR3 protein. The sample has hundreds of thousands of distinct CDR3 sequences, 6.1% seen once; the top ten hold under 2%. The length of the CDR3 is 15 residues. V lost 8 bases to trimming and J lost 4 bases, with 20 bases between them. This clonotype occurred a few times. This clonotype originated in a young man in good health. The gene calls are TRBV12-3 or TRBV12-4 and TRBJ1-2; D gene uncertain. Sequencing input: naive T cells sorted from blood. The chain's CDR3 is CASCPQPSTLYGYTF. Here the CDR3 DNA reads TGTGCCAGCTGCCCACAGCCATCTACGCTCTATGGCTACACCTTC.